The 30 T cell receptor beta chains listed next were all sequenced from one sample in a study of human T cells and chemical hapten exposure. TCRdb used MiXCR to reprocess the RACE reads, holding one entry per CDR3 protein. The sample lists 50,000 to 70,000 distinct CDR3 sequences, more than 8% occurring once. The time point: pre-sensitization, week 0. Treatment described: therapeutic diphenylcyclopropenone sensitization with weekly scalp DPC. Sequenced material: whole blood, taken in connection with sensitization to the hapten diphenylcyclopropenone (DPC). The receptors originated from a man aged 40-50 years with alopecia areata. Some clones in this sample may be carry-over from other donors' samples.

A word on this clonotype: This may be a read error, as it is one base from a much larger clone. The rearrangement uses TRBV5-4 and TRBJ2-1; TRBD2 matches at 8 bases. This CDR3 is 15 amino acids long. V gave up 2 bases and J gave up 2 bases; unmatched junction bases: 3. Germline lookup yields CDR1 SGHNT and CDR2 YYREEE (reference sequence). In DNA form, the CDR3 reads TGTGCCAGCAGCTTTAGCGGGGAAGCCTACAATGAGCAGTTCTTC. Its protein product is CASSFSGEAYNEQFF.

The chain joins TRBV2 to TRBJ2-7; 8 nucleotides agree with TRBD1. This CDR3 contains 13 residues. CDR1 is SNHLY and CDR2 is FYNNEI in the germline V gene. The ends lost 6 bases at V and 7 bases at J; junction bases unmatched: 8. In nucleotides, the CDR3 is TGTGCCAGCAGGGGACAGGTCTTCCGGGAGCAGTACTTC. It translates to CASRGQVFREQYF.

The chain employs TRBV6-2 or TRBV6-3 and TRBJ2-1; 11 bases align to TRBD1. CDR1 is MNHEY, CDR2 SVGEGT, per germline. The CDR3 loop spans 17 amino acids. J lost 4 bases, V lost 5 bases, and 10 bases had no gene match. CDR3 bases: TGTGCCAGCAGTCCCTATTGGGGGGACAGGGGGTACAATGAGCAGTTCTTC. Translation gives CASSPYWGDRGYNEQFF.

This clonotype was detected a few times. The chain links TRBV28 to TRBJ2-7; the D is unclear. The CDR3 is 16 amino acids. Germline CDR1 is MDHEN and CDR2 is SYDVKM. Trimming shortened V by 5 bases and J by 3 bases, and 20 bases separated the two germline ends. The CDR3, as DNA: TGTGCCAGCAGTCCACCTAACTACGTTGGCTACTACGAGCAGTACTTC. Translated: CASSPPNYVGYYEQYF.

The rearrangement uses TRBV20-1 and TRBJ1-1; D call uncertain. Germline-derived CDR1 and CDR2 are DFQATT and SNEGSKA (reference sequence). The CDR3 totals 12 residues. The V gene lost 7 bases and the J gene lost 4 bases, with 13 bases spanning the gap. In DNA, the CDR3 is TGCAGTGGTGGGGTGGGGAGCACTGAAGCTTTCTTT. Protein sequence: CSGGVGSTEAFF.

The gene calls are TRBV10-3 and TRBJ2-7; D gene ambiguous. The CDR3 has 15 amino acids. Germline V gives CDR1 ENHRY, CDR2 SYGVKD. V shed 7 bases and J shed 0 bases, with 16 bases lying between them. CDR3 nucleotide sequence: TGTGCCATCATTTGGGATGCAGAAAGCTCCTACGAGCAGTACTTC. Its protein product is CAIIWDAESSYEQYF.

Remarks on this clonotype: This could be a read error, since a much larger clone is one nucleotide away. The gene calls are TRBV25-1 and TRBJ1-3; tentatively, D is TRBD1 (6 bases). Germline CDR1 is MGHDK and CDR2 is SYGVNS. The CDR3 totals 15 residues. The chain's CDR3 is CASRERGISGNTIYF. CDR3 bases: TGTGCCAGCCGTGAAAGGGGGATCTCTGGAAACACCATATATTTT.

The table lists this clonotype with many counts. J is TRBJ1-2 and V is TRBV20-1; 10 bases fit TRBD1. Per germline, CDR1 DFQATT and CDR2 SNEGSKA (reference sequence). There are 13 residues in the CDR3. Trimming cost V 3 bases and J 5 bases; bases outside gene matches: 3. The DNA of the CDR3 is TGCAGTGCTAGGACAGGGGGCGATTATGGCTACACCTTC. Its translation: CSARTGGDYGYTF.

In this sample, this clonotype turned up a few times. V gene TRBV20-1 combines with J gene TRBJ2-1, with 8 bases matching TRBD2. Germline V gene data show CDR1 as DFQATT and CDR2 as SNEGSKA (reference sequence). This CDR3 is 17 amino acids long. V trimming: 0 bases; J trimming: 5 bases; junction bases outside the gene matches: 12. The CDR3 nucleotides read TGCAGTGCTAGAGATCGGTTTACTAGCGGAGACCACAATGAGCAGTTCTTC. Protein sequence: CSARDRFTSGDHNEQFF.

This clonotype was seen a few times. This rearrangement joins TRBV6-5 to TRBJ1-5, with D possibly TRBD1 on 6 matching bases. Germline CDR1 and CDR2: MNHEY and SVGAGI. The germline V and J ends were trimmed by 6 bases and 2 bases, with 14 bases remaining between them. The CDR3 runs 15 residues. CDR3 nucleotides: TGTGCCAGCAGCCCAGGCAGGGGCGGCAATCAGCCCCAGCATTTT. It translates to CASSPGRGGNQPQHF.

This clonotype has ten or more counts. The chain employs TRBV30 and TRBJ2-7; D gene unclear. The ends were cut back, 4 bases at V and 0 bases at J, with 7 bases in the middle. CDR1 GTSNPN and CDR2 SVGIG come from the germline V gene (reference sequence). The length of the CDR3 is 12 residues. This CDR3 reads CAWMKSSYEQYF. The DNA for the CDR3 is TGTGCCTGGATGAAGAGCTCCTACGAGCAGTACTTC.

Regarding this clonotype: Being one base from a much bigger clone, this may be a read error. The chain combines TRBV16 with TRBJ2-7; no clear D gene. The CDR3 sequence is 13 residues long. Trimming stripped 0 bases from V and 5 bases from J, with 8 bases between. Germline V lookup: CDR1 KGHSY, CDR2 FQNENV. The DNA of the CDR3 is TGTGCCAGCAGCCAATCGGCTTTTCACGAGCAGTACTTC. As protein: CASSQSAFHEQYF.

This clonotype was picked up many times. V and J are TRBV11-2 and TRBJ2-1; no firm D call. CDR3 length: 13 amino acids. Trimming removed 2 bases from V and 7 bases from J, with 9 bases in between. CDR1 is SGHAT and CDR2 is FQNNGV in the germline V gene. The CDR3 protein is CASSLFPRNEQFF. CDR3 nucleotides: TGTGCCAGCAGCTTATTTCCCCGGAATGAGCAGTTCTTC.

The rearrangement links TRBV7-2 to TRBJ2-1; 9 nucleotides line up with TRBD2. Trimming removed 2 bases from V and 9 bases from J; junction bases left unmatched: 14. CDR1 is SGHTA and CDR2 is FQGNSA in the germline V gene. The CDR3 runs 17 residues. The CDR3 DNA reads TGTGCCAGCAGCTTACTTCGGCGCGGGAGGGCCCGCATTGAGCAGTTCTTC. Translated: CASSLLRRGRARIEQFF.

This clonotype was observed many times. The chain couples TRBV7-9 to TRBJ2-1; 7 bases fit TRBD2. The CDR3 has 14 amino acids. Trimming at V came to 1 base and at J to 6 bases, leaving 3 bases not matched to a gene. CDR1 is SEHNR, CDR2 FQNEAQ, per germline (reference sequence). The CDR3 loop reads CASSLGGSGNEQFF. The CDR3 DNA reads as TGTGCCAGCAGCTTAGGCGGGAGCGGCAATGAGCAGTTCTTC.

This clonotype was seen many times. The chain has TRBV18 and TRBJ1-5; D remains unclear. CDR3 size: 13 residues. Germline CDR1 KGHSH, CDR2 LQKENI. V lost 8 bases and J 1 base, leaving 9 bases between the germline ends. The chain's CDR3 is CASSAESNQPQHF. The DNA of the CDR3 is TGTGCCAGCAGTGCCGAGAGCAATCAGCCCCAGCATTTT.

This clonotype showed up just a few times. The chain combines TRBV6-1 with TRBJ2-7; TRBD2 matches 8 bases. The germline CDR1 and CDR2 sequences are MNHNS and SASEGT. The junction had 6 bases not matched to a gene; V was cut back by 3 bases and J by 2 bases. The CDR3 extends over 15 amino acids. CDR3 coding DNA: TGTGCCAGCAGTGATCGAACTAGCGGCCCCTACGAGCAGTACTTC. Translation gives CASSDRTSGPYEQYF.

The chain joins TRBV13 to TRBJ1-4; D not resolved. This CDR3 region has 15 residues. Deletions cut 1 base from V and 5 bases from J, with 11 bases between. In germline, CDR1 is PRHDT, CDR2 FYEKMQ (reference sequence). CDR3 DNA: TGTGCCAGCAGCTTAGCCGGGGATCCAAATGAAAAACTGTTTTTT. It specifies CASSLAGDPNEKLFF.

Only a few counts were recorded for this clonotype. The chain carries TRBV6-5 and TRBJ1-5; 7 bases map to TRBD1. The trim removed 6 bases at V and 7 bases at J, leaving 9 bases unmatched. The CDR3 spans 14 residues. Germline CDR1 and CDR2: MNHEY and SVGAGI. This CDR3 reads CASSLGRGHQPQHF. CDR3 sequence (DNA): TGTGCCAGCAGCCTGGGGAGGGGGCACCAGCCCCAGCATTTT.

This clonotype was counted many times. For the CDR3, the DNA is TGTGCCAGCAGCGAAGACGGGCGTCATTACGAGCAGTACTTC. Protein product: CASSEDGRHYEQYF. The J gene is TRBJ2-7, the V gene TRBV7-9; no definite D call. This CDR3 spans 14 amino acids. Trimming took off 5 bases at V and 4 bases at J, with 15 bases between the two ends. Germline V gives CDR1 SEHNR, CDR2 FQNEAQ (reference sequence).

This rearrangement joins TRBV2 to TRBJ2-7; D remains ambiguous. Germline V lookup: CDR1 SNHLY, CDR2 FYNNEI. Trimming left V 8 bases short and J 1 base short, with 15 bases between. The CDR3 sequence is 14 residues long. In nucleotides, the CDR3 is TGTGCCAGCCTCCGGATAGCCAGGTCCTACGAGCAGTACTTC. Protein product: CASLRIARSYEQYF.

The chain joins TRBV20-1 to TRBJ2-6, with a weak D call TRBD1 (6 bases). Germline assignment: CDR1 DFQATT and CDR2 SNEGSKA (reference sequence). Trimming took 3 bases from V and 2 from J, leaving 11 bases between them. This CDR3 has 15 residues. For the CDR3, the DNA is TGCAGTGCTAGGCCAGGGGCCACTGGGGCCAACGTCCTGACTTTC. Translating it yields CSARPGATGANVLTF.

This clonotype was counted many times. The J gene is TRBJ2-1, the V gene TRBV11-1, with D tentatively TRBD1 (6 bases). The length of the CDR3 is 16 residues. Trimming shortened V by 4 bases and J by 9 bases, and 22 bases separated the two germline ends. Germline V gene data show CDR1 as SGHAT and CDR2 as FQDESV (reference sequence). CDR3 amino acids: CASSSPAGSPQGEQFF. The CDR3 DNA sequence: TGTGCCAGCAGCTCCCCTGCAGGATCCCCACAGGGTGAGCAGTTCTTC.

This clonotype appeared a few times. The chain has TRBV28 and TRBJ2-7; 7 nucleotides line up with TRBD1. Losses at the gene ends were 4 bases for V and 4 bases for J; bases not matched to a gene: 10. This CDR3 contains 15 residues. Germline V gives CDR1 MDHEN, CDR2 SYDVKM. The CDR3 is CASSYANRGKYEQYF. For the CDR3, the DNA is TGTGCCAGCAGTTATGCGAACAGGGGTAAATACGAGCAGTACTTC.

The J gene is TRBJ2-7, the V gene TRBV24-1, with 7 bases lining up with TRBD1. Germline V CDR1 and CDR2: KGHDR, SFDVKD. V trimming: 3 bases; J trimming: 2 bases; junction bases outside the gene matches: 6. The CDR3 spans 15 residues. The CDR3 nucleotides are TGTGCCACCAGTGATCCCGGACAGGCCGCCTACGAGCAGTACTTC. It translates to CATSDPGQAAYEQYF.

This clonotype was observed a few times. This chain joins TRBV5-1 and TRBJ1-2; D remains ambiguous. V was cut by 5 bases and J by 0 bases, with 14 bases left in between. The germline V gene has CDR1 SGHRS and CDR2 YFSETQ. The CDR3 totals 15 residues. The CDR3 coding sequence is TGCGCCAGCAGGACTGATGTTGGAGCTAACTATGGCTACACCTTC. Protein sequence: CASRTDVGANYGYTF.

The chain has TRBV27 and TRBJ1-2; D is unclear. Germline loops: CDR1 MNHEY, CDR2 SMNVEV (reference sequence). The CDR3 is 14 residues long. V lost 6 bases to trimming and J lost 5 bases, with 16 bases between them. The CDR3 loop is CASRVPGSSYGYTF. The DNA for the CDR3 is TGTGCCAGCAGGGTACCGGGATCCTCGTATGGCTACACCTTC.

This clonotype was counted at least ten times. The V and J genes are TRBV6-6 and TRBJ1-2, with no clear D. Germline V gene lookup returns CDR1 MNHNY and CDR2 SVGAGI (reference sequence). V lost 2 bases, J lost 3 bases, and 10 bases lay in between. The CDR3 is made up of 14 amino acids. CDR3 protein: CASSYVQVDYGYTF. The DNA for the CDR3 is TGTGCCAGCAGTTACGTGCAGGTTGACTATGGCTACACCTTC.

This clonotype was seen ten or more times. CDR3 sequence reads: CSASREPYYNEQFF. Written as DNA, the CDR3 is TGCAGTGCGAGCCGGGAGCCCTACTACAATGAGCAGTTCTTC. The chain is built from TRBV20-1 and TRBJ2-1; perhaps TRBD2 as D (6 bases). Germline V CDR1 and CDR2: DFQATT, SNEGSKA (reference sequence). This CDR3 is built from 14 residues. V was trimmed by 6 bases and J by 3 bases, leaving 15 bases between them.

The CDR3 loop is CASRIFSGTYEQYF. In DNA form, the CDR3 reads TGTGCCAGCAGGATCTTTAGCGGGACCTACGAGCAGTACTTC. V and J are TRBV28 and TRBJ2-7, with 8 nucleotides matching TRBD2. After removal of 6 bases from V and 2 bases from J, the junction contained 6 bases not matched to a gene. Per germline, CDR1 MDHEN and CDR2 SYDVKM. The CDR3 runs 14 residues.